This T cell receptor (beta chain) is drawn from a study of cytomegalovirus exposure and HLA in healthy donors. This clone showed up just a few times. Antigen unknown. Regarding the study as a whole: Among TCR beta chains, those listed as cytomegalovirus-associated numbered over 150. Later work associated fewer than 20,000 TCR beta sequences with HLA alleles at 0.05 false discovery rate.

The PCR contained 60 Vbeta and 13 Jbeta primers. Method: immunoSEQ multiplex PCR; TCRdb's copy keeps in-frame clones and lacks some. The repertoire includes under 200,000 clones, under 70% of them detected once, and about 2.5% sits in the top ten. Sequencing was performed on PBMCs. This sequence originates from a woman between 40 and 50 years old in good health and CMV-seropositive.

CDR3 coding DNA: TGTGCCAGCAGCTTGGCGTCAGGGGCAACTAATGAAAAACTGTTTTTT. It encodes CASSLASGATNEKLFF. V usage is TRBV5-6 and J usage is TRBJ1-4; D is perhaps TRBD1 (6 bases). This CDR3 is 16 amino acids long. CDR1 is SGHDT, CDR2 YYEEEE, per germline. V was trimmed by 0 bases and J by 0 bases, leaving 9 bases between them.